A selection of T cell receptor beta chains follows, all from one sample in a study of immune cell composition in non-small cell lung cancer. Sequenced by immunoSEQ multiplex PCR; TCRdb stores in-frame clones only, minus some. The sample gives 13,000 to 15,000 clones, 73% of which show up once; around an eighth is in the top ten. Sequencing was done on a sample of lung tumor tissue. The receptors stem from a human donor with non-small cell lung cancer. Each CDR3 is given with its conserved first and last residue. D genes are given only for firm matches. Size is omitted from some rows. Given values are once, few, many or a class for expanded clones.

TRBD1	TRBV7-9	TRBJ1-6	NA	TGTGCCAGCAGCCGGGGACAGGGATTCTATAATTCACCCCTCCACTTT	CASSRGQGFYNSPLHF
NA	TRBV7-2	TRBJ2-1	NA	TGTGCCAGCAGCTTAACAGGCAATGAGCAGTTCTTC	CASSLTGNEQFF
TRBD1	TRBV18	TRBJ1-1	few	TGTGCCAGCTCACCAGTTATGTTAAGACAGGGGGCGCGCACTGAAGCTTTCTTT	CASSPVMLRQGARTEAFF
TRBD2	TRBV7-3	TRBJ2-7	NA	TGTGCCAGCAGCTCCCCTATCGCTAGCGGGACCTACGAGCAGTACTTC	CASSSPIASGTYEQYF
NA	TRBV5-6	TRBJ1-2	NA	TGTGCCAGCAGCTTCGATAGCTATGGCTACACCTTC	CASSFDSYGYTF
NA	TRBV23-1	TRBJ1-6	NA	TGCGCCAGCAGTCATCGCCAGGCCCCGAGCTCCTATAATTCACCCCTCCACTTT	CASSHRQAPSSYNSPLHF
TRBD1	TRBV25-1	TRBJ2-7	NA	TGTGCCAGCAGTGCGGGACAGGCCCTTTACGAGCAGTACTTC	CASSAGQALYEQYF
NA	TRBV28	TRBJ1-1	NA	TGTGCCAGCAGTTTGTCCCTCGTTAACGGAGCTTTCTTT	CASSLSLVNGAFF
NA	TRBV27	TRBJ2-1	NA	TGTGCCAGCAGTCCAATCCGCGGTAGCGGACTATACAATGAGCAGTTCTTC	CASSPIRGSGLYNEQFF
NA	TRBV6-1	TRBJ1-6	NA	TGTGCCAGCAGTGAAGGGAAAGGGGCAGGTGGTAATTCACCCCTCCACTTT	CASSEGKGAGGNSPLHF
NA	TRBV25-1	TRBJ2-6	NA	TGTGCCAGCAGTGACGGGTTTGGGGCCAACGTCCTGACTTTC	CASSDGFGANVLTF
TRBD2	TRBV30	TRBJ2-5	NA	TGTGCCTGGAGTGAATCTCGGGGGGGGAAAGAGACCCAGTACTTC	CAWSESRGGKETQYF
TRBD2	TRBV9	TRBJ2-3	once	TGTGCCAGCAGCGGGATCTTTGGGCTAGCGGGAGCTCTGGGCACAGATACGCAGTATTTT	CASSGIFGLAGALGTDTQYF
TRBD1	TRBV2	TRBJ1-1	once	TGTGCCAGCAGTCGACAGGGGAACACTGAAGCTTTCTTT	CASSRQGNTEAFF
TRBD2	TRBV9	TRBJ2-1	few	TGTGCCAGCAGCGCCCTTAGCGGGAACTCCTACAATGAGCAGTTCTTC	CASSALSGNSYNEQFF
TRBD1	TRBV7-2	TRBJ2-5	NA	TGTGCCAGCAGCTTAGCCCGGACAGGGATGGGGGAGACCCAGTACTTC	CASSLARTGMGETQYF
TRBD2	TRBV5-4	TRBJ2-1	NA	TGTGCCAGCAGTCTGAGCGGGAGTGCCTACAATGAGCAGTTCTTC	CASSLSGSAYNEQFF
NA	TRBV4-3	TRBJ2-2	NA	TGCGCCAGCAGCCAAGACTTTATCACAGGGTGGGACACCGGGGAGCTGTTTTTT	CASSQDFITGWDTGELFF
TRBD1	TRBV7-6	TRBJ2-5	NA	TGTGCCAGCAGCATGGGGACAGGGAGAGAGACCCAGTACTTC	CASSMGTGRETQYF
TRBD1	TRBV25-1	TRBJ1-1	NA	TGTGCCAGCAGTGAGCTTACAGGGGCGTACACTGAAGCTTTCTTT	CASSELTGAYTEAFF
TRBD1	TRBV7-2	TRBJ2-6	medium-sized	TGTGCCAGCAGCCCCCCGGGACAGTCAAGCTCTGGGGCCAACGTCCTGACTTTC	CASSPPGQSSSGANVLTF
TRBD2	TRBV28	TRBJ2-7	NA	TGTGCCAGCTCCCCGCCAGCGGGAGGGGGGGTATACGAGCAGTACTTC	CASSPPAGGGVYEQYF
NA	TRBV9	TRBJ2-7	few	TGTGCCAGCAGCGTAACAATAGCTGGGGAGCAGTACTTC	CASSVTIAGEQYF
TRBD2	TRBV11-1	TRBJ2-3	NA	TGTGCCAGCAGCCGGACTAGCGGGGTTAGCACAGATACGCAGTATTTT	CASSRTSGVSTDTQYF
TRBD1	TRBV5-4	TRBJ1-3	few	TGTGCCAGCAGCCAGCCGGACAGGGACGGCAACACCATATATTTT	CASSQPDRDGNTIYF
NA	TRBV5-6	TRBJ1-2	hyperexpanded	TGTGCCAGCAGCTTAACTGACACCAACTATGGCTACACCTTC	CASSLTDTNYGYTF
TRBD2	TRBV11-2	TRBJ2-5	NA	TGTGCCAGCAGCGTTAGCGGGAGGATCTGGGAGACCCAGTACTTC	CASSVSGRIWETQYF
NA	TRBV19	TRBJ1-4	NA	TGTGCCAGTAGTTGGTCCGAGACTAATGAAAAACTGTTTTTT	CASSWSETNEKLFF
TRBD1	TRBV5-1	TRBJ1-5	few	TGCGCCAGCAGTCCGAGACAGGGGGCGCAGCCCCAGCATTTT	CASSPRQGAQPQHF
TRBD1	TRBV7-9	TRBJ1-2	NA	TGTGCCAGCAGCTCCACAGGGGTCCGGCTATCTAACTATGGCTACACCTTC	CASSSTGVRLSNYGYTF
NA	TRBV5-1	TRBJ2-7	NA	TGCGCCAGCAGCTGGGACAAGTACGAGCAGTACTTC	CASSWDKYEQYF
TRBD2	TRBV11-2	TRBJ2-3	NA	TGTGCCAGCAGCCCTACGGCTAGCGGGGTCGCAGATACGCAGTATTTT	CASSPTASGVADTQYF
TRBD2	TRBV9	TRBJ2-7	few	TGTGCCAGCAGCGTAGGGGGGACTAGCAACTACGAGCAGTACTTC	CASSVGGTSNYEQYF
TRBD2	TRBV5-1	TRBJ2-3	NA	TGCGCCAGCAGCCCTTCGACTAGCGAGGCAGATACGCAGTATTTT	CASSPSTSEADTQYF
TRBD2	TRBV29-1	TRBJ2-1	NA	TGCAGCGTTCCCGGTGGGGGGGGGTCATACTACAATGAGCAGTTCTTC	CSVPGGGGSYYNEQFF
NA	TRBV19	TRBJ1-6	few	TGTGCCAGTAGTACGGAGGGAATGAATTCACCCCTCCACTTT	CASSTEGMNSPLHF
NA	TRBV7-3	TRBJ2-7	NA	TGTGCCAGCAGCTTAATAGCCGAATACGAGCAGTACTTC	CASSLIAEYEQYF
TRBD2	TRBV5-1	TRBJ2-1	few	TGCGCCAGCAGCTTGGCTTCAAGCCTAGCGGGAGCCAATGAGCAGTTCTTC	CASSLASSLAGANEQFF
TRBD2	TRBV7-2	TRBJ2-7	NA	TGTGCCAGCAGTTACCCGGGACTAGCGGGGGGGATGTACTTC	CASSYPGLAGGMYF
NA	TRBV7-9	TRBJ2-7	few	TGTGCCAGCAGCCCACACCGGGACAACTCCTACGAGCAGTACTTC	CASSPHRDNSYEQYF
NA	TRBV5-1	TRBJ2-3	once	TGCGCCAGCAGCTTGGTCGGCGGGAGCACAGATACGCAGTATTTT	CASSLVGGSTDTQYF
TRBD1	TRBV29-1	TRBJ2-7	NA	TGCAGCGTCCTCTGGACAGGCTCCTACGAGCAGTACTTC	CSVLWTGSYEQYF
TRBD1	TRBV9	TRBJ1-4	once	TGTGCCAGCAGCGTCGACAGGGGTCGCGAAAAACTGTTTTTT	CASSVDRGREKLFF
TRBD1	TRBV5-6	TRBJ2-5	NA	TGTGCCAGCAGCTTTACAGGGGGTTCCCAAGAGACCCAGTACTTC	CASSFTGGSQETQYF
NA	TRBV19	TRBJ2-6	NA	TGTGCCAGCGGACAGAGCTCTGGGGCCAACGTCCTGACTTTC	CASGQSSGANVLTF
TRBD2	TRBV11-2	TRBJ2-5	few	TGTGCCAGCAGCTTAGAACTAGCGCAGTACTTC	CASSLELAQYF
TRBD2	TRBV7-2	TRBJ2-1	NA	TGTGCCAGCAGCTTAGTATTAGCGGGAGCGGGAGAGCAGTTCTTC	CASSLVLAGAGEQFF
NA	TRBV23-1	TRBJ2-7	NA	TGCGCCAGCAGTCAATCGGTCAGATCACACTCCTACGAGCAGTACTTC	CASSQSVRSHSYEQYF
NA	TRBV11-3	TRBJ2-3	NA	TGTGCCAGCAGCGCGGGGACAGCCTCTAGCACAGATACGCAGTATTTT	CASSAGTASSTDTQYF
NA	TRBV18	TRBJ2-5	NA	TGTGCCAGCTCACCCGAGAGGGAGACCCAGTACTTC	CASSPERETQYF
TRBD1	TRBV19	TRBJ1-1	few	TGTGCCAGTAGTATTAGACAGGGGAACACTGAAGCTTTCTTT	CASSIRQGNTEAFF
TRBD1	TRBV7-9	TRBJ1-2	NA	TGTGCCAGCAGCCCTGGGACAGGCTCTGGCTACACCTTC	CASSPGTGSGYTF